This T cell receptor (beta chain) is drawn from a study of T-cell reconstitution after alpha-beta-depleted transplantation in children. This clonotype was seen ten or more times. The CDR3 extends over 16 amino acids. Germline values: CDR1 MNHEY, CDR2 SMNVEV (reference sequence). Trimming took 7 bases from V and 5 from J, leaving 22 bases between them. Preparation of the TCRbeta library used unique molecular identifiers. MiXCR, run by TCRdb on the PCR reads, gives a single entry per CDR3 protein. The sample lists hundreds of thousands of distinct CDR3 sequences, approximately 13% occurring once. The genes are TRBV27 and TRBJ2-3, with D perhaps TRBD1 or TRBD2 (5 bases each). Material: PBMCs from the stem cell graft donor, obtained from the stem cell graft. The source of this sequence is a human donor who donated a stem cell graft to a child with combined immunodeficiency. The CDR3 region is CASTPSGVRGGDTQYF. For the CDR3, the DNA is TGTGCCAGCACCCCTTCAGGAGTGAGGGGTGGAGATACGCAGTATTTT.